This T cell receptor (beta chain) was recorded in a study of cytotoxic CD8 clonotypes in ibrutinib-treated CLL. Study-wide results and limits: Clonality went up at the time of ibrutinib response, stayed stable in sustained remission, and later dropped back toward its baseline level at progression.

Germline assignment: CDR1 SGHVS and CDR2 FQNEAQ. The CDR3 is 15 residues long. The V segment lost 1 base and the J segment 6 bases; nucleotides outside the gene matches: 3. Concerning this clone itself: What it binds is not known.

Clones were sequenced by immunoSEQ multiplex PCR, and TCRdb holds only the in-frame ones, with some missing. This sample has tens of thousands of clones; roughly 71% occur once, and the top ten carry around 42%. The material sequenced was PBMCs, taken after 12 months of ibrutinib treatment. The chain combines TRBV7-8 with TRBJ2-1; 10 positions agree with TRBD2. This clonotype originated in a human donor with chronic lymphocytic leukemia. The CDR3 DNA reads TGTGCCAGCAGCTTAGGAGCGGGAGGGCTCAATGAGCAGTTCTTC. It codes for CASSLGAGGLNEQFF.